These 29 T cell receptor beta chains share one sample of origin, sequenced in a study of blood T cell repertoires in COVID-19. Profiled with immunoSEQ multiplex PCR; TCRdb holds only in-frame clones, not every one. Of over 150,000 clones in the sample, about 80% were seen once. Source material: PBMCs or T cells enriched from blood (not recorded which). The receptor set was obtained from a man aged 40-49 years who had recovered from COVID-19.

CDR3 residues: CASSESRVVNTEAFF. DNA for the CDR3: TGTGCCAGCAGTGAATCCCGGGTCGTAAACACTGAAGCTTTCTTT. The rearrangement joins TRBV2 to TRBJ1-1; D is ambiguous. CDR3 length: 15 residues. Trimming took 2 bases from V and 2 from J, leaving 12 bases between them. Germline loops: CDR1 SNHLY, CDR2 FYNNEI. The variable domain in full, with the rest retrieved from reference TRBV2 and TRBJ1-1, is EPEVTQTPSHQVTQMGQEVILRCVPISNHLYFYWYRQILGQKVEFLVSFYNNEISEKSEIFDDQFSVERPDGSNFTLKIRSTKLEDSAMYFCASSESRVVNTEAFFGQGTRLTVV.

V usage is TRBV29-1 and J usage is TRBJ1-2; the D is unclear. There are 14 residues in the CDR3. V was pared by 1 base and J by 0 bases, with 9 bases between. Germline assignment: CDR1 SQVTM and CDR2 ANQGSEA. CDR3 region: CSVEGTYPNYGYTF. The CDR3, as DNA: TGCAGCGTTGAAGGTACCTATCCTAACTATGGCTACACCTTC.

The chain employs TRBV10-2 and TRBJ1-6; 7 bases fit TRBD1. J was trimmed by 9 bases and V by 6 bases; bases with no gene match: 8. Per the germline V gene, CDR1 is WSHSY and CDR2 is SAAADI. The CDR3 has 14 residues. DNA for the CDR3: TGCGCCAGCAGCCTACAGGGGATCGGTTCACCCCTCCACTTT. It translates to CASSLQGIGSPLHF.

The chain employs TRBV5-1 and TRBJ2-5, with 8 bases fitting TRBD2. The CDR3 consists of 16 residues. CDR1 SGHRS and CDR2 YFSETQ come from the germline V gene. Losses at the gene ends were 2 bases for V and 0 bases for J; bases not matched to a gene: 6. This CDR3 is CASSLGPSGYQETQYF. CDR3 nucleotides: TGCGCCAGCAGCTTAGGCCCTAGCGGGTACCAAGAGACCCAGTACTTC. Combining the CDR3 with reference TRBV5-1 and TRBJ2-5 gives the whole variable domain KAGVTQTPRYLIKTRGQQVTLSCSPISGHRSVSWYQQTPGQGLQFLFEYFSETQRNKGNFPGRFSGRQFSNSRSEMNVSTLELGDSALYLCASSLGPSGYQETQYFGPGTRLLVL.

This clone appeared a single time. The rearrangement uses TRBV27 and TRBJ1-4, with 8 nucleotides matching TRBD1. This CDR3 is built from 15 residues. The germline V gene has CDR1 MNHEY and CDR2 SMNVEV (reference sequence). The V segment lost 5 bases and the J segment 7 bases; nucleotides outside the gene matches: 9. The CDR3: CASSPRQGRGEKLFF. The CDR3 nucleotides are TGTGCCAGCAGTCCCCGACAGGGGAGAGGTGAAAAACTGTTTTTT.

The table lists this clone with a count of one. The rearrangement uses TRBV10-1 and TRBJ1-2, with TRBD1 as a possible D gene (5 bases). V dropped 8 bases and J dropped 1 base, with 5 bases sitting between them. Per the germline V gene, CDR1 is WNHNN and CDR2 is SYGVQD (reference sequence). The CDR3 length is 11 residues. The CDR3 region is CASQGNYGYTF. The CDR3 DNA is TGCGCCAGCCAGGGTAACTATGGCTACACCTTC.

V gene TRBV2 combines with J gene TRBJ2-7; TRBD1 matches 9 bases. This CDR3 is 12 amino acids long. The V gene end was trimmed by 8 bases and the J gene end by 5 bases; junction bases not matched to a gene: 4. Per germline, CDR1 SNHLY and CDR2 FYNNEI. CDR3 sequence: CASGTGINEQYF. CDR3 in DNA: TGTGCCAGCGGGACAGGGATAAACGAGCAGTACTTC.

This clone occurred a few times. The chain carries TRBV2 and TRBJ1-5, with D maybe TRBD1 (5 bases). V was trimmed by 9 bases and J by 3 bases, leaving 12 bases between them. The germline gives CDR1 SNHLY, CDR2 FYNNEI. The CDR3 is 13 amino acids. CDR3 sequence reads: CASLRQNNQPQHF. The CDR3 DNA follows: TGTGCCAGTCTGAGACAGAACAATCAGCCCCAGCATTTT. Filled out from reference TRBV2 and TRBJ1-5, the complete variable domain reads EPEVTQTPSHQVTQMGQEVILRCVPISNHLYFYWYRQILGQKVEFLVSFYNNEISEKSEIFDDQFSVERPDGSNFTLKIRSTKLEDSAMYFCASLRQNNQPQHFGDGTRLSIL.

This chain uses TRBV29-1 with TRBJ2-5; 12 nucleotides align to TRBD2. J was trimmed by 5 bases and V by 8 bases; bases with no gene match: 6. The CDR3 contains 13 residues. Germline V gene lookup returns CDR1 SQVTM and CDR2 ANQGSEA. DNA for the CDR3: TGCAGCACAAGACTAGCGGGGGATGAGACCCAGTACTTC. It codes for CSTRLAGDETQYF. Filled out from reference TRBV29-1 and TRBJ2-5, the complete variable domain reads SAVISQKPSRDICQRGTSLTIQCQVDSQVTMMFWYRQQPGQSLTLIATANQGSEATYESGFVIDKFPISRPNLTFSTLTVSNMSPEDSSIYLCSTRLAGDETQYFGPGTRLLVL.

The chain has TRBV23-1 and TRBJ1-2; 9 bases match TRBD1. TRBV23-1 is recorded as an ORF, its role being uncertain. Trimming cost V 4 bases and J 2 bases; bases outside gene matches: 14. This CDR3 is 18 amino acids long. The CDR3: CASSPSMAGQGINYGYTF. DNA of the CDR3: TGCGCCAGCAGTCCTTCAATGGCCGGACAGGGGATCAACTATGGCTACACCTTC.

This clone has a handful of counts. The J gene is TRBJ2-7, the V gene TRBV24-1; possible D gene TRBD1, 6 bases. The ends were cut back, 6 bases at V and 5 bases at J, with 13 bases in the middle. CDR1 and CDR2 from the germline V gene are KGHDR and SFDVKD. The CDR3 contains 13 residues. The CDR3 bases are TGTGCCACCAGTTCATTGGGGGCAGACGAGCAGTACTTC. This translates into CATSSLGADEQYF.

The chain is built from TRBV27 and TRBJ1-6; a weak D match, TRBD1 (6 bases). There are 15 residues in the CDR3. Germline-derived CDR1 and CDR2 are MNHEY and SMNVEV (reference sequence). The V end was cut by 5 bases, the J end by 7 bases, with 15 bases between. The CDR3 DNA follows: TGTGCCAGCAGTCCTACCGGGACATGGAATTCACCCCTCCACTTT. It encodes CASSPTGTWNSPLHF.

V is TRBV5-4 and J is TRBJ2-5, with TRBD1 as a possible D gene (6 bases). Between the trimmed V and J ends, which lost 5 bases and 2 bases, there was a span of 10 bases. The germline CDR1 and CDR2 sequences are SGHNT and YYREEE (reference sequence). This CDR3 has 13 residues. CDR3 in amino acids: CASRRTEQETQYF. CDR3 DNA sequence: TGTGCCAGCAGAAGGACAGAGCAAGAGACCCAGTACTTC.

The chain employs TRBV5-1 and TRBJ2-1; TRBD1 agrees at 9 bases. Germline loops: CDR1 SGHRS, CDR2 YFSETQ. The V and J ends lost 1 base and 7 bases, in that order; junction bases with no gene match: 6. The CDR3 runs 15 residues. The DNA of the CDR3 is TGCGCCAGCAGCTTGAAGGGACAGGGTCCGAATGAGCAGTTCTTC. Translation gives CASSLKGQGPNEQFF.

This rearrangement joins TRBV7-2 to TRBJ2-7, with 12 positions matching TRBD2. Germline V gene data show CDR1 as SGHTA and CDR2 as FQGNSA. With 1 base clipped from V and 5 bases from J, the junction kept 6 bases outside the gene matches. The CDR3 sequence is 16 residues long. The chain's CDR3 is CASSLGASGGANEQYF. CDR3 coding DNA: TGTGCCAGCAGCTTAGGTGCTAGCGGGGGGGCGAACGAGCAGTACTTC.

This clone was counted once. The chain carries TRBV5-1 and TRBJ2-5, with TRBD1 as a possible D gene (6 bases). The CDR3 is made up of 14 amino acids. Per the germline V gene, CDR1 is SGHRS and CDR2 is YFSETQ. Trimming stripped 3 bases from V and 0 bases from J, with 9 bases between. CDR3 bases: TGCGCCAGCAGCTATCAGGGGCACCAAGAGACCCAGTACTTC. Its protein product is CASSYQGHQETQYF.

The CDR3 DNA sequence: TGCAGCGCCCCCGGGACTAGCGGCAGCACAGATACGCAGTATTTT. This encodes CSAPGTSGSTDTQYF. The genes are TRBV29-1 and TRBJ2-3; TRBD2 agrees at 11 bases. Germline CDR1 is SQVTM and CDR2 is ANQGSEA. The CDR3 covers 15 residues. V lost 7 bases to trimming and J lost 0 bases; unmatched junction nucleotides: 6.

V and J are TRBV19 and TRBJ1-2, with D perhaps matching TRBD1 (6 bases). V was clipped by 5 bases and J by 0 bases, with 19 bases between them. There are 17 residues in the CDR3. Germline assignment: CDR1 LNHDA and CDR2 SQIVND (reference sequence). The CDR3 loop reads CASSVRDTAFTNYGYTF. In DNA form, the CDR3 reads TGTGCCAGTAGTGTACGGGACACAGCATTTACTAACTATGGCTACACCTTC.

This rearrangement joins TRBV4-3 to TRBJ1-3, with D possibly TRBD1 on 5 matching bases. Trimming cost V 0 bases and J 0 bases, with 12 bases left between them. Per the germline V gene, CDR1 is LGHNA and CDR2 is YSLEER. The CDR3 contains 17 residues. CDR3 protein: CASSQETGESSGNTIYF. Written as DNA, the CDR3 is TGCGCCAGCAGCCAAGAGACGGGGGAGAGCTCTGGAAACACCATATATTTT.

J is TRBJ2-2 and V is TRBV29-1; 9 bases line up with TRBD1. Trimming took 8 bases from V and 3 from J; bases not matched to a gene: 4. The CDR3 is 13 amino acids. Germline CDR1 is SQVTM and CDR2 is ANQGSEA. The CDR3 region is CSYRQGDTGELFF. The CDR3 DNA is TGCAGCTACCGACAGGGGGACACCGGGGAGCTGTTTTTT.

The rearrangement links TRBV5-1 to TRBJ1-4; perhaps TRBD1 as D (6 bases). Trimming pared 4 bases from V and 3 bases from J, leaving 16 bases between. From germline, CDR1 is SGHRS and CDR2 YFSETQ. This CDR3 comprises 16 residues. The CDR3 reads CASSQRGQSPNEKLFF. The CDR3 coding sequence is TGCGCCAGCAGCCAACGAGGACAGAGCCCTAATGAAAAACTGTTTTTT.

CDR3 amino acids: CASSLAGGSGNTIYF. The CDR3 nucleotides read TGCGCCAGCAGCTTGGCCGGAGGGTCTGGAAACACCATATATTTT. J is TRBJ1-3 and V is TRBV5-1; D is undetermined. CDR3 length equals 15 residues. Trimming removed 0 bases at V and 1 base at J, with 8 bases between. Germline lookup yields CDR1 SGHRS and CDR2 YFSETQ.

The chain uses TRBV20-1 and TRBJ2-3; 13 bases are a match to TRBD2. Germline CDR1 is DFQATT and CDR2 is SNEGSKA (reference sequence). The CDR3 loop spans 12 amino acids. The V gene end was trimmed by 3 bases and the J gene end by 15 bases; junction bases not matched to a gene: 6. Written as DNA, the CDR3 is TGCAGTGCTAGTCCTACTAGCGGGGGGGGATATTTT. Its protein product is CSASPTSGGGYF.

V gene TRBV30 combines with J gene TRBJ1-1, with TRBD1 matching 11 bases. Germline CDR1 and CDR2: GTSNPN and SVGIG (reference sequence). The CDR3 is 14 amino acids. V shed 2 bases and J 4 bases; nucleotides not matched to a gene: 3. CDR3 residues: CAWSWTGGITEAFF. CDR3 in DNA: TGTGCCTGGAGTTGGACAGGGGGCATCACTGAAGCTTTCTTT.

The rearrangement links TRBV6-5 to TRBJ1-1; D is possibly TRBD1 (6 bases). CDR3 length: 14 amino acids. The V gene lost 4 bases and the J gene lost 2 bases, with 11 bases spanning the gap. Germline CDR1 and CDR2: MNHEY and SVGAGI. The CDR3 sequence is CASSLLQGNTEAFF. The DNA of the CDR3 is TGTGCCAGCAGTTTGCTACAGGGTAACACTGAAGCTTTCTTT.

The chain carries TRBV6-6 and TRBJ1-3, with TRBD1 matching 7 bases. CDR1 MNHNY and CDR2 SVGAGI come from the germline V gene (reference sequence). Trimming took 8 bases from V and 1 from J; bases not matched to a gene: 5. The CDR3 has 14 residues. The CDR3 is CASGNRGSGNTIYF. CDR3 in DNA: TGTGCCAGCGGCAACAGGGGTTCTGGAAACACCATATATTTT.

V gene TRBV4-2 combines with J gene TRBJ1-2; D is unclear. Germline lookup yields CDR1 LGHNA and CDR2 YNFKEQ. V lost 0 bases and J 2 bases, leaving 10 bases between the germline ends. The CDR3 is made up of 15 amino acids. The CDR3 protein is CASSQEEKENYGYTF. CDR3 bases: TGTGCCAGCAGCCAAGAGGAAAAGGAGAACTATGGCTACACCTTC.

This sequence joins TRBV10-3 and TRBJ2-2; D might be TRBD2 (5 bases). CDR1 is ENHRY, CDR2 SYGVKD, per germline. V lost 3 bases, J lost 7 bases, and 15 bases lay in between. The CDR3 sequence is 15 residues long. The CDR3 DNA sequence: TGTGCCATCAGTGATCCCGGGATCCGCAGCGGGGAGCTGTTTTTT. It is translated as CAISDPGIRSGELFF.

The table lists this clone with a count of one. The rearrangement uses TRBV6-1 and TRBJ1-5; 8 positions match TRBD1. Trimming took 3 bases from V and 5 from J; bases not matched to a gene: 6. This CDR3 contains 15 residues. The germline CDR1 and CDR2 sequences are MNHNS and SASEGT. The CDR3 nucleotides are TGTGCCAGCAGTGACGGGCAGGGGGCGCATCAGCCCCAGCATTTT. Translating it yields CASSDGQGAHQPQHF.